This is a list of T cell receptor beta chains from one sample in a study of T-cell memory formation after mild COVID-19. A single record per CDR3 protein comes from TCRdb applying MiXCR to the 5' RACE reads. The sample yields 350,000 or so distinct CDR3 sequences, 13% seen once. The sequencing input was PBMCs or a T cell subset sorted from them (not recorded which). The receptors derive from a man between 18 and 29 years old who had mild COVID-19 (a few samples of this study predate the infection). Cell type and time point are not known. CDR3s include the opening cysteine and the closing phenylalanine or tryptophan. The D gene is left open where the match is weak. The size of a clone is reported for some rows only, either as once, few or many, or as a class for expanded clones.

clone_size	d_call	j_call	v_call	cdr3_aa	cdr3_nt
-	-	TRBJ1-1	TRBV5-1	CASSLLTGENTEAFF	TGCGCCAGCAGCTTGTTGACAGGAGAGAACACTGAAGCTTTCTTT
-	-	TRBJ2-3	TRBV27	CASRASAEYTQYF	TGTGCCAGCAGAGCCTCCGCGGAGTATACGCAGTATTTT
few	-	TRBJ1-6	TRBV19	CASSPVADNNSPLHF	TGTGCCAGTAGTCCCGTGGCTGACAATAATTCACCCCTCCACTTT
-	TRBD2	TRBJ2-1	TRBV5-6	CASSWSGGAWYNEQFF	TGTGCCAGCAGCTGGAGCGGGGGGGCTTGGTACAATGAGCAGTTCTTC
-	-	TRBJ1-1	TRBV29-1	CSVVSQMNTEAFF	TGCAGCGTTGTTAGCCAGATGAACACTGAAGCTTTCTTT
-	-	TRBJ2-2	TRBV24-1	CATGVSGELFF	TGTGCCACCGGTGTCTCCGGGGAGCTGTTTTTT
few	-	TRBJ1-5	TRBV18	CASSPGIGQPQHF	TGTGCCAGCTCACCAGGGATTGGTCAGCCCCAGCATTTT
few	TRBD1	TRBJ2-2	TRBV29-1	CSVEAHRGTGELFF	TGCAGCGTTGAAGCGCACAGGGGCACCGGGGAGCTGTTTTTT
few	TRBD2	TRBJ2-1	TRBV9	CASSPRLAGGPSSYNEQFF	TGTGCCAGCAGCCCTCGACTAGCGGGGGGCCCAAGCTCCTACAATGAGCAGTTCTTC
-	-	TRBJ1-4	TRBV4-3	CASSQDRKTELNEKLFF	TGCGCCAGCAGCCAAGACAGGAAGACAGAACTTAATGAAAAACTGTTTTTT
few	-	TRBJ1-1	TRBV5-1	CASSLVGRANTEAFF	TGCGCCAGCAGCTTGGTTGGGCGGGCTAACACTGAAGCTTTCTTT
-	-	TRBJ1-6	TRBV5-4	CASSLEQGGDSPLHF	TGTGCCAGCAGCTTGGAACAGGGCGGAGATTCACCCCTCCACTTT
-	-	TRBJ1-4	TRBV24-1	CATSGGSNEKLFF	TGTGCCACCAGTGGCGGCTCAAATGAAAAACTGTTTTTT
-	TRBD1	TRBJ1-2	TRBV5-1	CASRGTGGSYGYTF	TGCGCCAGCAGGGGGACAGGGGGTTCCTATGGCTACACCTTC
-	-	TRBJ2-2	TRBV5-1	CASSYEGRTGELFF	TGCGCCAGCAGCTATGAGGGCAGGACCGGGGAGCTGTTTTTT
-	TRBD1	TRBJ2-5	TRBV6-1	CASTEGQGAETQYF	TGTGCCAGCACTGAGGGACAGGGGGCAGAGACCCAGTACTTC